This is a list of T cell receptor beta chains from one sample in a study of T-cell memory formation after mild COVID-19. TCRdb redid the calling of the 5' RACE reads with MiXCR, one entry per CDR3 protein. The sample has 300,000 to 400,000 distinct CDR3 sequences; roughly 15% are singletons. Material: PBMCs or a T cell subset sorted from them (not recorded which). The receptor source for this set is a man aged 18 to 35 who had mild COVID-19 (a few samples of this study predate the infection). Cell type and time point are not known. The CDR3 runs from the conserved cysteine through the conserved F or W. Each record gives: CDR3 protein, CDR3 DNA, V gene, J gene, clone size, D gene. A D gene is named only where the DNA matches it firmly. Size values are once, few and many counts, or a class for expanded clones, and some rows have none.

CASSQETSSGGLAYEQYF,TGCGCCAGCAGCCAAGAGACGTCTAGCGGGGGGCTGGCCTACGAGCAGTACTTC,TRBV4-3,TRBJ2-7,-,TRBD2
CASSFGRGQETQYF,TGTGCCAGCAGCTTTGGCAGGGGCCAAGAGACCCAGTACTTC,TRBV7-6,TRBJ2-5,-,-
CASSPGSSGDNEQFF,TGTGCCAGCAGCCCCGGGTCTAGCGGGGACAATGAGCAGTTCTTC,TRBV7-9,TRBJ2-1,-,TRBD2
CASTNFVITDTQYF,TGCGCCAGCACCAATTTTGTCATCACAGATACGCAGTATTTT,TRBV5-1,TRBJ2-3,few,-
CASSYTMGQRTSGVYEQYF,TGTGCCAGCAGTTACACGATGGGACAGCGGACTAGCGGGGTCTACGAGCAGTACTTC,TRBV6-2/TRBV6-3,TRBJ2-7,-,TRBD2
CSVTLNSGLGEVFF,TGCAGCGTTACCTTAAATTCCGGGCTAGGAGAAGTTTTCTTT,TRBV29-1,TRBJ1-1,few,-
CASRTGGTYSNQPQHF,TGTGCCAGCAGAACTGGAGGGACTTATAGCAATCAGCCCCAGCATTTT,TRBV2,TRBJ1-5,few,-
CASRGGTGKNQPQHF,TGTGCCAGCAGGGGAGGGACAGGGAAAAATCAGCCCCAGCATTTT,TRBV6-6,TRBJ1-5,-,TRBD1
CASSLAYRGSTDTQYF,TGCGCCAGCAGCTTGGCCTATCGGGGAAGCACAGATACGCAGTATTTT,TRBV5-1,TRBJ2-3,few,-
CASSLVASGSYNEQFF,TGCGCCAGCAGCTTGGTGGCTAGCGGCTCCTACAATGAGCAGTTCTTC,TRBV5-1,TRBJ2-1,-,TRBD2
CASSTRGNYGYTF,TGTGCCAGCAGCACCAGGGGTAACTATGGCTACACCTTC,TRBV6-6,TRBJ1-2,-,-
CASSEKGGGGELFF,TGTGCCAGCAGTGAGAAGGGAGGTGGCGGGGAGCTGTTTTTT,TRBV6-4,TRBJ2-2,many,-
CASSYVGGGTGELFF,TGTGCCAGCAGTTACGTCGGCGGGGGCACCGGGGAGCTGTTTTTT,TRBV6-5,TRBJ2-2,-,TRBD2
CASSSARDRVRSSYEQYF,TGTGCCAGCAGCTCAGCCCGGGACAGGGTAAGGAGCTCCTACGAGCAGTACTTC,TRBV7-8,TRBJ2-7,-,TRBD1
CASSYGSGKTYEQYF,TGTGCCAGCAGCTATGGCAGTGGTAAGACCTACGAGCAGTACTTC,TRBV7-2,TRBJ2-7,-,-
CASSQLGQGGTEAFF,TGTGCCAGCAGCCAATTGGGACAGGGAGGCACTGAAGCTTTCTTT,TRBV3-1,TRBJ1-1,-,TRBD1
CSARLAGTYEQYF,TGCAGTGCTAGACTAGCGGGAACCTACGAGCAGTACTTC,TRBV20-1,TRBJ2-7,-,TRBD2
CASSLAGGAGNTIYF,TGTGCCAGCAGTTTAGCGGGGGGTGCTGGAAACACCATATATTTT,TRBV12-3/TRBV12-4,TRBJ1-3,-,-
CASSLRTGGFPSSYEQYF,TGCGCCAGCAGCCTCCGCACGGGGGGTTTCCCGAGCTCCTACGAGCAGTACTTC,TRBV4-3,TRBJ2-7,-,TRBD2
CASSYTGSSDQPQHF,TGTGCCAGCAGTTACACAGGGAGCTCCGATCAGCCCCAGCATTTT,TRBV6-2/TRBV6-3,TRBJ1-5,-,-
CASSQDSGGWGEAFF,TGTGCCAGCAGCCAAGATTCCGGGGGTTGGGGTGAAGCTTTCTTT,TRBV4-2,TRBJ1-1,-,-
CASSFPVSGSLNEQFF,TGTGCCAGCAGCTTTCCCGTCAGTGGGTCCCTCAATGAGCAGTTCTTC,TRBV11-2,TRBJ2-1,few,-
CSARDRPFTSTDTQYF,TGCAGTGCTAGAGATAGGCCTTTCACTAGCACAGATACGCAGTATTTT,TRBV20-1,TRBJ2-3,-,-
CASSSQALAVGEQYF,TGTGCCAGCAGCTCCCAAGCTCTAGCGGTGGGAGAGCAGTACTTC,TRBV7-2,TRBJ2-7,many,TRBD2
CASSLAGEEKLFF,TGCGCCAGCAGCTTGGCGGGGGAGGAAAAACTGTTTTTT,TRBV5-1,TRBJ1-4,few,-
CASSSWIQEGYSF,TGTGCCAGCAGCTCATGGATTCAGGAGGGCTATTCCTTC,TRBV7-2,TRBJ1-2,-,-
CASGLGRGYEQYF,TGTGCTAGTGGTTTGGGTCGAGGGTACGAGCAGTACTTC,TRBV12-5,TRBJ2-7,few,-
CATQTDRDTQYF,TGTGCCACCCAGACAGACCGGGATACGCAGTATTTT,TRBV24-1,TRBJ2-3,-,-
CASSQGRTRHSGANVLTF,TGCGCCAGCAGCCAAGGGCGTACACGGCACTCTGGGGCCAACGTCCTGACTTTC,TRBV4-3,TRBJ2-6,-,-
CASSYPRGDGYTF,TGTGCCAGCAGTTACCCCAGGGGAGATGGCTACACCTTC,TRBV6-5,TRBJ1-2,-,-
CASSAGLTNEQFF,TGTGCCAGCAGTGCTGGACTGACGAATGAGCAGTTCTTC,TRBV25-1,TRBJ2-1,-,-
CASSLVSGRETQYF,TGCGCCAGCAGCTTGGTGTCCGGGAGGGAGACCCAGTACTTC,TRBV5-1,TRBJ2-5,-,TRBD2
CASSQGTTGSEPTYEQYF,TGCGCCAGCAGCCAAGGTACCACGGGGTCAGAACCTACCTACGAGCAGTACTTC,TRBV4-3,TRBJ2-7,few,-
CASRVGDPRYNEQFF,TGTGCCAGCAGGGTTGGGGACCCCCGCTACAATGAGCAGTTCTTC,TRBV27,TRBJ2-1,-,-
CAIAAPQETQYF,TGTGCCATCGCCGCACCTCAAGAGACCCAGTACTTC,TRBV10-3,TRBJ2-5,few,-
CASSGRQDSEQFF,TGTGCCAGCTCAGGTAGACAGGATAGTGAGCAGTTCTTC,TRBV18,TRBJ2-1,few,-
CASSFAKGGKTQYF,TGTGCCAGCAGTTTTGCGAAGGGGGGTAAGACCCAGTACTTC,TRBV27,TRBJ2-5,many,-
CSVIPGNTEAFF,TGCAGCGTTATCCCCGGGAACACTGAAGCTTTCTTT,TRBV29-1,TRBJ1-1,few,-
CASGGQGTDTQYF,TGTGCCAGCGGTGGGCAGGGCACAGATACGCAGTATTTT,TRBV2,TRBJ2-3,-,-
CARSYRTNSPLHF,TGTGCCAGAAGTTACAGGACTAATTCACCCCTCCACTTT,TRBV6-2/TRBV6-3,TRBJ1-6,-,-
CASSTQDEKLFF,TGCGCCAGCAGCACCCAGGATGAAAAACTGTTTTTT,TRBV4-3,TRBJ1-4,-,-
CAWSVTTQYF,TGTGCCTGGAGTGTGACGACGCAGTATTTT,TRBV30,TRBJ2-3,-,-
CSGAKGARTDTQYF,TGCAGTGGGGCCAAGGGGGCGCGCACAGATACGCAGTATTTT,TRBV20-1,TRBJ2-3,many,TRBD1
CSASRRGAQETQYF,TGCAGTGCTAGCCGGAGGGGTGCCCAAGAGACCCAGTACTTC,TRBV20-1,TRBJ2-5,-,-
CASSLASLGASTDTQYF,TGTGCCAGCAGTTTAGCGTCCCTAGGCGCGAGCACAGATACGCAGTATTTT,TRBV12-3/TRBV12-4,TRBJ2-3,-,-